Listed below are T cell receptor beta chains from one sample, sequenced in a study of T cell repertoires in cytomegalovirus infection. TCRdb called the reads again in MiXCR, with one record for every CDR3 protein. The repertoire holds more than 650,000 distinct CDR3 sequences, with 35% as singletons. The sample consisted of PBMCs. All receptors derive from a human donor in good health (CMV status not recorded). Some clones in this sample may be carry-over from other donors' samples. CDR3s include the opening cysteine and the closing phenylalanine or tryptophan. The order of the fields is J gene, D gene, V gene, clone size, CDR3 DNA, CDR3 protein. The D gene is left open where the match is weak. For some rows the clone size is stated as once, few or many, or as a class when expanded; others skip it.

j_call: TRBJ1-1
d_call: TRBD1
v_call: TRBV6-5
clone_size: .
cdr3_nt: TGTGCCAGCAGCACCGACAGGGAAGGTAACACTGAAGCTTTCTTT
cdr3_aa: CASSTDREGNTEAFF

j_call: TRBJ1-2
d_call: .
v_call: TRBV28
clone_size: few
cdr3_nt: TGTGCCAGCACCGTTACACCAAACTATGGCTACACCTTC
cdr3_aa: CASTVTPNYGYTF

j_call: TRBJ2-7
d_call: TRBD1
v_call: TRBV20-1
clone_size: .
cdr3_nt: TGCAGTGCTAGCTCTGGGACAGGAACCTACGAGCAGTACTTC
cdr3_aa: CSASSGTGTYEQYF

j_call: TRBJ2-3
d_call: .
v_call: TRBV11-2
clone_size: .
cdr3_nt: TGTGCCAGCAGCTTAGAGTCCCCTCGAGATACGCAGTATTTT
cdr3_aa: CASSLESPRDTQYF

j_call: TRBJ2-3
d_call: TRBD2
v_call: TRBV28
clone_size: .
cdr3_nt: TGTGCCAGCAGTTTCCCCCTACGACTAGCGGGAAGCACAGATACGCAGTATTTT
cdr3_aa: CASSFPLRLAGSTDTQYF

j_call: TRBJ2-1
d_call: .
v_call: TRBV6-1
clone_size: .
cdr3_nt: TGTGCCAGCAGTAGGCTGGAAAGTGACAATGAGAAGTTCTTC
cdr3_aa: CASSRLESDNEKFF

j_call: TRBJ1-5
d_call: TRBD1
v_call: TRBV28
clone_size: .
cdr3_nt: TGTGCCAGCAGTTTCCTCTCGACAGGGGGTCAGCCCCAGCATTTT
cdr3_aa: CASSFLSTGGQPQHF

j_call: TRBJ2-7
d_call: TRBD1
v_call: TRBV28
clone_size: .
cdr3_nt: TGTGCCAGCGGGACAGGGGGCGAGTCCTACGAGCAGTACTTC
cdr3_aa: CASGTGGESYEQYF

j_call: TRBJ2-1
d_call: .
v_call: TRBV20-1
clone_size: .
cdr3_nt: TGCAGTGCTCGGACGTTTGGGGCCTACAATGAGCAGTTCTTC
cdr3_aa: CSARTFGAYNEQFF

j_call: TRBJ2-6
d_call: .
v_call: TRBV5-1
clone_size: few
cdr3_nt: TGCGCCAGCACCCCGACCGGGGTTCGCTCTGGGGCCAACGTCCTGACTTTC
cdr3_aa: CASTPTGVRSGANVLTF

j_call: TRBJ2-1
d_call: .
v_call: TRBV7-8
clone_size: .
cdr3_nt: TGTGCCAGCAACCTTCGGCCTAGCGATTCGGGTATTGAGCAGTTCTTC
cdr3_aa: CASNLRPSDSGIEQFF

j_call: TRBJ1-5
d_call: .
v_call: TRBV6-1
clone_size: .
cdr3_nt: TGTGCCACACGCCATGGGCAGGGAAATCAGCCCCAGCATTTT
cdr3_aa: CATRHGQGNQPQHF

j_call: TRBJ2-7
d_call: .
v_call: TRBV19
clone_size: .
cdr3_nt: TGTGCCAGCAGGGACCGGGGTGAGGGGACCTACGAGCAGTACTTC
cdr3_aa: CASRDRGEGTYEQYF

j_call: TRBJ1-5
d_call: TRBD1
v_call: TRBV6-6
clone_size: .
cdr3_nt: TGTGCCAGCAGTTACCCGTATGACAGGGGCGGGCAGCCCCAGCATTTT
cdr3_aa: CASSYPYDRGGQPQHF

j_call: TRBJ1-3
d_call: .
v_call: TRBV28
clone_size: few
cdr3_nt: TGTGCCAGCAGTTTCCCCGGGGGCGGTGGAAACACCATATATTTT
cdr3_aa: CASSFPGGGGNTIYF

j_call: TRBJ2-1
d_call: TRBD2
v_call: TRBV19
clone_size: .
cdr3_nt: TGTGCCAGTAGTATAGTTGGTTTTGGACTAGCGGGGGGCGGTAATGAGCAGTTCTTC
cdr3_aa: CASSIVGFGLAGGGNEQFF

j_call: TRBJ2-7
d_call: TRBD1
v_call: TRBV12-3/TRBV12-4
clone_size: .
cdr3_nt: TGTGCCAGCACCCCCGGGACAGGCTCCTACGAGCAGTACTTC
cdr3_aa: CASTPGTGSYEQYF

j_call: TRBJ2-1
d_call: .
v_call: TRBV19
clone_size: .
cdr3_nt: TGTGCCAGTGGTGGCTCCTCCTACAATGAGCAGTTCTTC
cdr3_aa: CASGGSSYNEQFF

j_call: TRBJ1-1
d_call: .
v_call: TRBV7-9
clone_size: .
cdr3_nt: TGTGCCAGCAGCTTAGTTAGGAGGACAGAGGGTAAAGACACTGAAGCTTTCTTT
cdr3_aa: CASSLVRRTEGKDTEAFF

j_call: TRBJ1-1
d_call: .
v_call: TRBV2
clone_size: many
cdr3_nt: TGTGCCAGCAGTGAAGGAGCCTACACTGAAGCTTTCTTT
cdr3_aa: CASSEGAYTEAFF

j_call: TRBJ2-1
d_call: TRBD1
v_call: TRBV15
clone_size: few
cdr3_nt: TGTGCCACCAGCAGAGATCTTAGGGACAGGGAAAACAATGAGCAGTTCTTC
cdr3_aa: CATSRDLRDRENNEQFF

j_call: TRBJ2-7
d_call: .
v_call: TRBV29-1
clone_size: once
cdr3_nt: TGCAGCGTTGAGAAGGGGAGCGACTACGAGCAGTACTTC
cdr3_aa: CSVEKGSDYEQYF

j_call: TRBJ2-1
d_call: .
v_call: TRBV28
clone_size: few
cdr3_nt: TGTGCCAGCAGTTTAACTAGTCCAGGCCACCCCCTCTACAATGAGCAGTTCTTC
cdr3_aa: CASSLTSPGHPLYNEQFF

j_call: TRBJ2-1
d_call: TRBD2
v_call: TRBV4-1
clone_size: few
cdr3_nt: TGCGCCAGCAGCCAAGGACTAGCGGGGAAGCAGTTCTTC
cdr3_aa: CASSQGLAGKQFF

j_call: TRBJ1-1
d_call: .
v_call: TRBV7-2
clone_size: .
cdr3_nt: TGTGCCAGCAGCCAACTCCTCTTCTGGGACACTGAAGCTTTCTTT
cdr3_aa: CASSQLLFWDTEAFF

j_call: TRBJ1-1
d_call: .
v_call: TRBV5-5
clone_size: few
cdr3_nt: TGTGCCAGCAGCTTCATTGCTGAAGCTTTCTTT
cdr3_aa: CASSFIAEAFF

j_call: TRBJ1-3
d_call: TRBD1
v_call: TRBV6-2/TRBV6-3
clone_size: .
cdr3_nt: TGTGCCAGCAGCATACAGGGGCAATCGAGGAGTGGAAACACCATATATTTT
cdr3_aa: CASSIQGQSRSGNTIYF

j_call: TRBJ2-7
d_call: .
v_call: TRBV5-5
clone_size: few
cdr3_nt: TGTGCCAGCAAATGGGACGGGCGTCACTCCTACGAGCAGTACTTC
cdr3_aa: CASKWDGRHSYEQYF

j_call: TRBJ1-6
d_call: TRBD1
v_call: TRBV12-3/TRBV12-4
clone_size: .
cdr3_nt: TGTGCCAGCAGACGGGGACAGGGGCAATCACCCCTCCACTTT
cdr3_aa: CASRRGQGQSPLHF

j_call: TRBJ1-1
d_call: .
v_call: TRBV11-2
clone_size: many
cdr3_nt: TGTGCCAGCAGCCGCAACCAGAGACGGAACACTGAAGCTTTCTTT
cdr3_aa: CASSRNQRRNTEAFF

j_call: TRBJ1-2
d_call: TRBD1
v_call: TRBV14
clone_size: few
cdr3_nt: TGTGCCAGCAGCCAATCGCTCGACAGGGCTTACTACACCTTC
cdr3_aa: CASSQSLDRAYYTF

j_call: TRBJ1-1
d_call: .
v_call: TRBV5-6
clone_size: .
cdr3_nt: TGTGCCAGCAGCTTGGCGGGGGACGCTGAAGCTTTCTTT
cdr3_aa: CASSLAGDAEAFF

j_call: TRBJ2-5
d_call: .
v_call: TRBV6-5
clone_size: few
cdr3_nt: TGTGCCAGCAGTTACTCAATCTCCGGGGAGACCCAGTACTTC
cdr3_aa: CASSYSISGETQYF

j_call: TRBJ1-1
d_call: .
v_call: TRBV5-5
clone_size: .
cdr3_nt: TGTGCCAGCAGCGGGATAGGGTTATGGACTGAAGCTTTCTTT
cdr3_aa: CASSGIGLWTEAFF

j_call: TRBJ2-3
d_call: TRBD2
v_call: TRBV10-2
clone_size: few
cdr3_nt: TGCGCCAGCAGTGAGCAGCGGGGGAAATCAGATACGCAGTATTTT
cdr3_aa: CASSEQRGKSDTQYF

j_call: TRBJ2-1
d_call: TRBD2
v_call: TRBV6-2/TRBV6-3
clone_size: .
cdr3_nt: TGTGCCAGCATCATAGCGGGGGACAATGAGCAGTTCTTC
cdr3_aa: CASIIAGDNEQFF

j_call: TRBJ1-2
d_call: TRBD1
v_call: TRBV19
clone_size: few
cdr3_nt: TGTGCCAGTAGCCGGGACAGGGGTCTTAACTATGGCTACACCTTC
cdr3_aa: CASSRDRGLNYGYTF

j_call: TRBJ2-7
d_call: .
v_call: TRBV28
clone_size: .
cdr3_nt: TGTGCCGGACCCATCGGGGGCGGGAGACCTGACTACGAGCAGTACTTC
cdr3_aa: CAGPIGGGRPDYEQYF

j_call: TRBJ1-1
d_call: TRBD1
v_call: TRBV19
clone_size: few
cdr3_nt: TGTGCCAGTAGTAGAAACCCCCGACAGGGGACTAACACTGAAGCTTTCTTT
cdr3_aa: CASSRNPRQGTNTEAFF

j_call: TRBJ1-6
d_call: .
v_call: TRBV6-5
clone_size: .
cdr3_nt: TGTGCCAGCAGTTCCGGCAGTATTTATAATTCACCCCTCCACTTT
cdr3_aa: CASSSGSIYNSPLHF

j_call: TRBJ1-2
d_call: .
v_call: TRBV7-2
clone_size: .
cdr3_nt: TGTGCCAGCAGCCTACAGTTGGGCGGTGGCTACACCTTC
cdr3_aa: CASSLQLGGGYTF

j_call: TRBJ2-1
d_call: .
v_call: TRBV28
clone_size: .
cdr3_nt: TGTGCCAGCAGTTTAAGTGGACAGCTCAATGAGCAGTTCTTC
cdr3_aa: CASSLSGQLNEQFF

j_call: TRBJ1-2
d_call: .
v_call: TRBV4-2
clone_size: few
cdr3_nt: TGTGCCAGCAGCCAAGCTACGGACGCGAGTTATGGCTACACCTTC
cdr3_aa: CASSQATDASYGYTF

j_call: TRBJ2-7
d_call: .
v_call: TRBV14
clone_size: .
cdr3_nt: TGTGCCAGCAGCCAAGATTTCCCAAACCCCTACGAGCAGTACTTC
cdr3_aa: CASSQDFPNPYEQYF